A selection of T cell receptor beta chains follows, all from one sample in a study of cytomegalovirus exposure and HLA in healthy donors. Profiled with immunoSEQ multiplex PCR; TCRdb holds only in-frame clones, not every one. Among 140,000 or so clones listed, more than 80% were seen once. Sample: PBMCs. These receptors came from a woman aged 40-49 years in good health and CMV-seropositive. CDR3s include the opening cysteine and the closing phenylalanine or tryptophan. D genes are given only for firm matches. Where a row states a size, it is once, few, many or the class of an expanded clone; other rows omit it.

j_call clone_size v_call d_call cdr3_aa cdr3_nt
TRBJ1-4 NA TRBV5-1 TRBD1 CASSLGGLNEKLFF TGCGCCAGCAGCCTAGGGGGCCTGAATGAAAAACTGTTTTTT
TRBJ1-4 few TRBV6-5 TRBD1 CASSYSGTGEKLFF TGTGCCAGCAGTTACTCGGGGACAGGGGAAAAACTGTTTTTT
TRBJ2-7 NA TRBV6-6 TRBD1 CASRTDRGTYEQYF TGTGCCAGCAGAACTGACAGGGGAACCTACGAGCAGTACTTC
TRBJ1-6 NA TRBV18 TRBD1 CASSRGQGSNSPLHF TGTGCCAGCTCACGAGGACAGGGAAGCAATTCACCCCTCCACTTT
TRBJ1-5 NA TRBV2 TRBD1 CASSLDRGEPQHF TGTGCCAGCAGCCTAGACAGGGGTGAGCCCCAGCATTTT
TRBJ1-1 NA TRBV19 NA CASSRREPMNTEAFF TGTGCCAGTAGTCGGAGGGAACCCATGAACACTGAAGCTTTCTTT
TRBJ2-3 NA TRBV6-6 NA CASRDHTSTDTQYF TGTGCCAGCAGAGATCATACTAGCACAGATACGCAGTATTTT
TRBJ1-5 NA TRBV2 NA CASNSGNSNQPQHF TGTGCCAGCAATTCAGGGAATAGCAATCAGCCCCAGCATTTT
TRBJ2-2 NA TRBV28 TRBD1 CASSPFWDRGHGNGELFF TGTGCCAGCAGTCCCTTCTGGGACAGGGGGCATGGGAACGGGGAGCTGTTTTTT
TRBJ1-5 NA TRBV7-9 NA CSSSLARQPQHF TGTTCCAGCAGCTTAGCCCGGCAGCCCCAGCATTTT
TRBJ1-4 NA TRBV19 NA CASRGYGSTNEKLFF TGTGCCAGTAGGGGCTACGGCTCAACTAATGAAAAACTGTTTTTT
TRBJ2-3 NA TRBV9 TRBD2 CASSVGGGAGGRADTQYF TGTGCCAGCAGCGTAGGGGGGGGAGCGGGAGGGAGGGCAGATACGCAGTATTTT
TRBJ2-7 few TRBV27 TRBD2 CASTRIAGATGEQYF TGTGCCAGCACCCGCATAGCGGGAGCGACGGGCGAGCAGTACTTC
TRBJ1-2 once TRBV6-5 TRBD1 CASSSPGQGGYGYTF TGTGCCAGCAGTTCCCCGGGACAGGGAGGCTATGGCTACACCTTC
TRBJ1-4 NA TRBV29-1 NA CSVAGGGSSLF TGCAGCGTTGCTGGGGGGGGGTCCAGCCTTTTT
TRBJ1-1 NA TRBV2 TRBD1 CASTTGAEAFF TGTGCCAGCACTACAGGGGCCGAAGCTTTTTTT
TRBJ1-2 few TRBV15 NA CATSRTGVYGYTF TGTGCCACCAGCAGAACAGGAGTCTATGGCTACACCTTC
TRBJ2-7 NA TRBV7-2 TRBD1 CASRKTGGTYEQYF TGTGCCAGCAGGAAAACAGGGGGCACCTACGAGCAGTACTTC
TRBJ2-4 NA TRBV29-1 TRBD2 CSVFTGGPNIQYF TGCAGCGTGTTTACGGGAGGGCCAAACATTCAGTACTTC
TRBJ2-7 NA TRBV27 NA CASSRGIGDTYEQYF TGTGCCAGCAGTAGAGGGATTGGGGACACATACGAGCAGTACTTC
TRBJ2-7 NA TRBV7-2 TRBD2 CASSLSGGDSYEQYF TGTGCCAGCAGCTTGTCGGGGGGAGATTCCTACGAGCAGTACTTC
TRBJ2-3 once TRBV27 TRBD1 CASRPRGQGSTDTQYF TGTGCCAGCAGACCCCGGGGACAGGGGAGCACAGATACGCAGTATTTT
TRBJ2-3 NA TRBV7-9 TRBD1 CASGPGTGASDTQYF TGTGCCAGCGGACCCGGGACAGGGGCTTCAGATACGCAGTATTTT
TRBJ2-7 NA TRBV6-5 TRBD1 CASRTGPHYEQYF TGTGCCAGCAGGACAGGGCCCCACTACGAGCAGTACTTC
TRBJ1-1 NA TRBV5-1 TRBD1 CASSLSRDRATEAFF TGCGCCAGCAGCTTGAGCCGGGACAGGGCTACTGAAGCTTTCTTT
TRBJ2-1 few TRBV11-2 TRBD2 CACRREGEVEQFF TGTGCCTGTCGGAGGGAGGGCGAGGTTGAGCAGTTCTTC
TRBJ1-1 NA TRBV13 NA CASSLGMGLTEAFF TGTGCCAGCAGCTTAGGCATGGGGCTAACTGAAGCTTTCTTT
TRBJ2-3 NA TRBV6-4 TRBD2 CASSDSTSGRTDTQYF TGTGCCAGCAGTGATTCTACTAGCGGGAGAACAGATACGCAGTATTTT
TRBJ1-5 once TRBV28 NA CASSSYSNQPQHF TGTGCCAGCAGTTCCTATAGCAATCAGCCCCAGCATTTT
TRBJ1-1 NA TRBV5-1 NA CASSLRTNTEAFF TGCGCCAGCAGCTTGCGGACAAACACTGAAGCTTTCTTT
TRBJ2-1 NA TRBV2 NA CASSGEESEQFF TGTGCCAGCAGTGGGGAGGAGAGCGAGCAGTTCTTC
TRBJ2-2 NA TRBV28 NA CASSLPGAITGELFF TGTGCCAGCAGTTTACCAGGCGCGATCACCGGGGAGCTGTTTTTT
TRBJ2-7 few TRBV27 NA CASSLRATAYEQYF TGTGCCAGCAGTTTAAGAGCCACAGCCTACGAGCAGTACTTC
TRBJ1-4 NA TRBV5-1 TRBD1 CASSLAGTGGFEKLFF TGCGCCAGCAGCTTGGCCGGGACAGGGGGCTTTGAAAAACTGTTTTTT